This TCR beta chain was found in a study of blood T cell repertoires in COVID-19. In the study overall: Whether acute or convalescent, the COVID-19 samples came from the United States, Italy and Spain. Nucleic acid was either cDNA or gDNA, and it came from T cells, B-cell-depleted T cells, or PBMCs.

Original analysis: Reference gene primer amplification gave estimated nucleated cell counts. Sequenced by immunoSEQ multiplex PCR; TCRdb stores in-frame clones only, minus some. V, J and clone size reflect that table, while D and trimming were determined from the DNA. Altogether fewer than 300,000 clones are present, about nine tenths being singletons, with the ten largest covering 2.2%. V lost 7 bases to trimming and J lost 4 bases, with 16 bases between them. Germline CDR1 MNHEY, CDR2 SMNVEV (reference sequence). The CDR3 length is 14 residues. Sequenced: peripheral blood. The TCR originated in a woman in her 30s with COVID-19, enrolled during active disease. The V and J genes are TRBV27 and TRBJ1-1; D call uncertain. The CDR3 spells CASTRVGLSTEAFF. DNA for the CDR3: TGTGCCAGCACTAGGGTAGGACTCAGCACTGAAGCTTTCTTT.